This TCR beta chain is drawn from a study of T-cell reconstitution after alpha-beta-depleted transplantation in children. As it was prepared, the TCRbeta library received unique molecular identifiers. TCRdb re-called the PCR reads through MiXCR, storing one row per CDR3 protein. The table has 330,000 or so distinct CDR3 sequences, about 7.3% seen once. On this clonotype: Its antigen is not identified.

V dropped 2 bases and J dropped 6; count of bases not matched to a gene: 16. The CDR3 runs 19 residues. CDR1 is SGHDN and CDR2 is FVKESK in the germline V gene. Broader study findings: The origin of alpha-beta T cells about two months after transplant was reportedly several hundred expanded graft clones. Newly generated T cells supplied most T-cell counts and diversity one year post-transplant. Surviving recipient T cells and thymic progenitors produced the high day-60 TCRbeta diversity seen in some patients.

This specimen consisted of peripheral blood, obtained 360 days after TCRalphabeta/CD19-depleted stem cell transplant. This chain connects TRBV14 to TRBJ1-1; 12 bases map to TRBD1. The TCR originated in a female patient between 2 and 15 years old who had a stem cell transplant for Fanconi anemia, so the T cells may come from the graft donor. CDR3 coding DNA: TGTGCCAGCAGCCAAAAAGGGACAGGGGGCGAATTGGCCCACCCTGAAGCTTTCTTT. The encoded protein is CASSQKGTGGELAHPEAFF.